The 23 T cell receptor beta chains below were found in one sample sequenced in a study of radiotherapy plus CTLA-4 blockade in lung cancer. TCRdb's copy holds only in-frame clones and misses some; the assay was immunoSEQ multiplex PCR. Counted here are 90,000 to 100,000 clones, approximately 75% occurring once; the ten biggest clones make up roughly 2.8%. The specimen was peripheral blood, collected from a patient treated with radiotherapy plus ipilimumab. The receptor set was obtained from a human donor with non-small cell lung cancer who had a partial response to radiotherapy plus ipilimumab. Some clones in this sample may be carry-over from other donors' samples.

This clone came up a few times. This chain links TRBV28 with TRBJ2-2, with TRBD1 as a possible D gene (6 bases). The CDR3 loop spans 15 amino acids. V gave up 3 bases and J gave up 4 bases, with 12 bases separating them. Germline V gene data show CDR1 as MDHEN and CDR2 as SYDVKM. CDR3 coding DNA: TGTGCCAGCAGTTTCGCAGGGACAATCACCGGGGAGCTGTTTTTT. This translates into CASSFAGTITGELFF.

The rearrangement links TRBV6-5 to TRBJ2-4; D is unresolved. Germline lookup yields CDR1 MNHEY and CDR2 SVGAGI. The CDR3 spans 11 residues. V lost 4 bases, J lost 13 bases, and 11 bases lay in between. The CDR3 region is CASSSETTQYF. For the CDR3, the DNA is TGTGCCAGCAGTTCCGAAACTACCCAGTACTTC.

The CDR3, as DNA: TGTGCCAGCAGTCCGCCTGGAGGCAGTCCTAAGGAGACCCAGTACTTC. It encodes CASSPPGGSPKETQYF. The chain couples TRBV28 to TRBJ2-5; D perhaps matches TRBD2 (5 bases). This CDR3 region has 16 residues. V was clipped by 5 bases and J by 5 bases, with 21 bases between them. Germline CDR1 reads MDHEN; CDR2 reads SYDVKM.

This chain's CDR3 is CASSCAGQHNQPQHF. The CDR3 coding sequence is TGTGCCAGCAGCTGCGCGGGACAGCACAATCAGCCCCAGCATTTT. The V and J genes are TRBV6-8 and TRBJ1-5, with 7 bases matching TRBD1. The trim removed 6 bases at V and 3 bases at J, leaving 8 bases unmatched. This CDR3 is 15 amino acids long. Germline values: CDR1 MNHGY, CDR2 SAAAGT.

The chain employs TRBV6-5 and TRBJ2-1, with D perhaps TRBD2 (6 bases). The CDR3 runs to 16 residues. Trimming stripped 4 bases from V and 0 bases from J, with 13 bases between. CDR1 is MNHEY, CDR2 SVGAGI, per germline. The chain's CDR3 is CASSSTRGGSYNEQFF. For the CDR3, the DNA is TGTGCCAGCAGTTCGACGAGGGGAGGCTCCTACAATGAGCAGTTCTTC.

The CDR3 protein is CASSPPRAATGELFF. CDR3 nucleotide sequence: TGTGCCAGCAGCCCCCCCAGGGCGGCCACCGGGGAGCTGTTTTTT. The chain recombines TRBV11-2 with TRBJ2-2; tentative D call: TRBD1 (5 bases). The germline CDR1 and CDR2 sequences are SGHAT and FQNNGV. This CDR3 is built from 15 residues. Trimming shortened V by 5 bases and J by 4 bases, and 14 bases separated the two germline ends.

Here the CDR3 DNA reads TGTGCCAGCTCACCCAGGGGCCTGAGCTCCTACAATGAGCAGTTCTTC. Residues: CASSPRGLSSYNEQFF. The chain joins TRBV18 to TRBJ2-1; tentatively, D is TRBD1 (6 bases). The V gene lost 3 bases and the J gene lost 0 bases, with 12 bases spanning the gap. The CDR3 spans 16 residues. Germline values: CDR1 KGHSH, CDR2 LQKENI.

This chain uses TRBV7-6 with TRBJ2-1, with TRBD1 matching over 7 bases. Germline values: CDR1 SGHVS, CDR2 FNYEAQ. The CDR3 contains 13 residues. V was clipped by 2 bases and J by 6 bases; unmatched bases: 1. The CDR3 DNA reads TGTGCCAGCAGCTTATACAGGGGCAATGAGCAGTTCTTC. Amino acids: CASSLYRGNEQFF.

The CDR3 region is CASSSGNRRIGEQFF. The CDR3, as DNA: TGTGCCAGCAGTTCGGGAAACCGGAGAATCGGTGAGCAGTTCTTC. V gene TRBV28 combines with J gene TRBJ2-1, with D perhaps matching TRBD2 (5 bases). Per the germline V gene, CDR1 is MDHEN and CDR2 is SYDVKM. CDR3 length: 15 residues. V lost 4 bases, J lost 9 bases, and 19 bases lay in between.

V and J are TRBV4-2 and TRBJ1-6; 7 positions match TRBD1. Germline CDR1 reads LGHNA; CDR2 reads YNFKEQ. The J segment lost 8 bases and the V segment lost 0 bases, leaving 7 bases of the junction unmatched. This CDR3 contains 16 residues. As DNA, the CDR3 is TGTGCCAGCAGCCAAGATCTGGGACAGAGGGATTCACCCCTCCACTTT. Encoded protein: CASSQDLGQRDSPLHF.

The chain recombines TRBV4-1 with TRBJ1-1; weak D call: TRBD1 (6 bases). With 3 bases removed from V and 4 bases from J, the gap between germline ends came to 12 bases. The CDR3 has 14 amino acids. Germline V gene data show CDR1 as MGHRA and CDR2 as YSYEKL. In DNA form, the CDR3 reads TGCGCCAGCAGCCACTTGGACAGAAGCACTGAAGCTTTCTTT. As protein: CASSHLDRSTEAFF.

V gene TRBV7-7 combines with J gene TRBJ2-5; tentative D call: TRBD1 (5 bases). CDR1 is SSHAT, CDR2 FNYEAQ, per germline (reference sequence). This CDR3 is built from 13 residues. The V gene lost 5 bases and the J gene lost 5 bases, with 12 bases spanning the gap. This chain's CDR3 is CASSRGHWETQYF. CDR3 DNA: TGTGCCAGCAGCCGCGGACACTGGGAGACCCAGTACTTC. The variable domain in full, completed from reference TRBV7-7 and TRBJ2-5, reads GAGVSQSPRYKVTKRGQDVTLRCDPISSHATLYWYQQALGQGPEFLTYFNYEAQPDKSGLPSDRFSAERPEGSISTLTIQRTEQRDSAMYRCASSRGHWETQYFGPGTRLLVL.

Details on this clone: The junction departs from the called germline gene at one end, perhaps through a read error. The gene calls are TRBV5-1 and TRBJ2-3; D gene unclear. The CDR3 loop spans 12 amino acids. Germline V gene sequence: CDR1 SGHRS, CDR2 YFSETQ. The CDR3 DNA is TGCGCCAGCAGCTTGGGCACAGATACGCGGTATTTT. Amino acid sequence: CASSLGTDTRYF.

The chain is built from TRBV29-1 and TRBJ1-4, with D unclear. This CDR3 is built from 12 residues. CDR1 and CDR2 from the germline V gene are SQVTM and ANQGSEA. V lost 3 bases and J lost 7, with 9 bases in between. CDR3 loop: CSVDGDGEKLFF. In nucleotides, the CDR3 is TGCAGCGTTGACGGGGATGGTGAAAAACTGTTTTTT.

Comments on this clone: Other DNA sequences in this sample translate to the same CDR3. This chain uses TRBV4-3 with TRBJ2-1; 9 bases line up with TRBD2. Trimming removed 0 bases from V and 6 bases from J; junction bases left unmatched: 9. Germline values: CDR1 LGHNA, CDR2 YSLEER. This CDR3 contains 17 residues. CDR3 loop: CASSQDPPSGGSNEQFF. In DNA, the CDR3 is TGCGCCAGCAGCCAAGATCCCCCCAGCGGGGGGAGCAATGAGCAGTTCTTC.

The genes are TRBV15 and TRBJ2-1; 7 nucleotides align to TRBD2. Germline assignment: CDR1 LNHNV and CDR2 YYDKDF (reference sequence). The CDR3 is 17 residues long. The ends lost 0 bases at V and 0 bases at J; junction bases unmatched: 5. The CDR3 loop is CATSRDLGGSSYNEQFF. CDR3 sequence (DNA): TGTGCCACCAGCAGAGATCTGGGCGGGAGCTCCTACAATGAGCAGTTCTTC.

V is TRBV18 and J is TRBJ2-5, with 8 bases that match TRBD1. This CDR3 is 14 amino acids long. Trimming at V came to 6 bases and at J to 2 bases, leaving 5 bases not matched to a gene. Per germline, CDR1 KGHSH and CDR2 LQKENI. DNA of the CDR3: TGTGCCAGCTCGCTCAACAGGGGGCAAGAGACCCAGTACTTC. Protein product: CASSLNRGQETQYF.

The chain couples TRBV18 to TRBJ1-2; D not certain. Trimming left V 10 bases short and J 0 bases short, with 15 bases between. The V gene's germline CDR1 is KGHSH and CDR2 LQKENI. This CDR3 comprises 14 residues. CDR3 sequence (DNA): TGTGCCACCCGCGGGCGATCAGCTAACTATGGCTACACCTTC. Protein: CATRGRSANYGYTF.

CDR3 residues: CASSTRAGWAYNEQFF. CDR3 nucleotides: TGTGCCAGCAGTACCCGTGCAGGGTGGGCCTACAATGAGCAGTTCTTC. V and J are TRBV28 and TRBJ2-1, with D tentatively TRBD1 (5 bases). Trimming stripped 5 bases from V and 2 bases from J, with 16 bases between. CDR3 length: 16 amino acids. CDR1 is MDHEN, CDR2 SYDVKM, per germline.

CDR3 protein: CASTRQEDSPLHF. Here the CDR3 DNA reads TGTGCCAGCACGCGACAGGAGGATTCACCCCTCCACTTT. The V call is TRBV18, the J call TRBJ1-6, with a weak D call TRBD1 (6 bases). V lost 8 bases and J lost 8, with 13 bases in between. The CDR3 is 13 residues long. Germline loops: CDR1 KGHSH, CDR2 LQKENI.

This clone was seen a single time. The chain links TRBV19 to TRBJ2-1; D not resolved. In germline, CDR1 is LNHDA, CDR2 SQIVND (reference sequence). The CDR3 has 16 residues. Trimming shortened V by 6 bases and J by 3 bases, and 18 bases separated the two germline ends. The CDR3 is CASSPRGADGYNEQFF. For the CDR3, the DNA is TGTGCCAGTAGCCCCAGAGGTGCCGACGGCTACAATGAGCAGTTCTTC.

This clone has a handful of counts. V is TRBV11-2 and J is TRBJ2-7, with D possibly TRBD2 on 6 matching bases. This CDR3 has 15 residues. The ends were cut back, 5 bases at V and 2 bases at J, with 16 bases in the middle. Germline V lookup: CDR1 SGHAT, CDR2 FQNNGV. The CDR3 loop reads CASSERPGATYEQYF. In nucleotides, the CDR3 is TGTGCCAGCAGCGAAAGGCCGGGAGCAACCTACGAGCAGTACTTC.

V gene TRBV2 combines with J gene TRBJ1-6; TRBD1 might be the D (6 bases). This CDR3 contains 15 residues. The germline CDR1 and CDR2 sequences are SNHLY and FYNNEI. Trimming stripped 7 bases from V and 6 bases from J, with 16 bases between. The CDR3 region is CASTRTGSPNSPLHF. CDR3 nucleotides: TGTGCCAGCACCAGAACAGGGTCCCCTAATTCACCCCTCCACTTT.